The source of this T cell receptor (beta chain) is a study of T cell responses to AZD1222 COVID-19 vaccine. Study-wide points: Dominant at 160-218 and 743-854, vaccine-associated CD4 TCRs also spanned spike. Spike-specific TCR repertoires showed rising breadth and depth after two AZD1222 doses.

Many counts were recorded for this clone. Its target is not known. Sequencing was performed with immunoSEQ multiplex PCR; in TCRdb, only in-frame clones are kept and a portion is missing. The table has around 110,000 clones, 80% to 90% seen once; the top ten hold approximately 3.4%. In germline, CDR1 is ENHRY, CDR2 SYGVKD. Trimming stripped 3 bases from V and 2 bases from J, with 10 bases between. The CDR3 runs to 14 residues. The sample consisted of peripheral blood, taken on day 0 of AZD1222 vaccination. This TCR was recovered from an adult in good health. The rearrangement joins TRBV10-3 to TRBJ1-2; no clear D. The CDR3 nucleotides read TGTGCCATCAGTGAATTATCGGGGAACTATGGCTACACCTTC. It specifies CAISELSGNYGYTF.